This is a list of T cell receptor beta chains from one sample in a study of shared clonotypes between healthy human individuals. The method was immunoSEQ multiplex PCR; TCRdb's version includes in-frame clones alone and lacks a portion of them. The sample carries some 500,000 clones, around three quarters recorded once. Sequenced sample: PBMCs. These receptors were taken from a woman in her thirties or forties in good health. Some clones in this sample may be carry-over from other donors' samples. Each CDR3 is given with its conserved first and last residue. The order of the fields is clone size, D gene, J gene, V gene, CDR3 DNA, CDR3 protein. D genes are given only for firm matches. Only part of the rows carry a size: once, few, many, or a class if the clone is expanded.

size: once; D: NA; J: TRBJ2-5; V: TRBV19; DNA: TGTGCCAGTAGTATGGGCGGTTTGGGGGAGACCCAGTACTTC; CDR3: CASSMGGLGETQYF
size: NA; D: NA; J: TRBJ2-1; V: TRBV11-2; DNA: TGTGCCAGCAGCTTAGATCGGCAGCCTGGGGATGAGCAGTTCTTC; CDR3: CASSLDRQPGDEQFF
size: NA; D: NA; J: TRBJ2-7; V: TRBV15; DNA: TGTGCCACCAGCAGAGATTGGGGACTTCCAATCTACGAGCAGTACTTC; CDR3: CATSRDWGLPIYEQYF
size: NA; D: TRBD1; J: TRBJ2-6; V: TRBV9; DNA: TGTGCCAGCAGCGCCGGGACAGGGTCTATTGGGGCCAACGTCCTGACTTTC; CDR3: CASSAGTGSIGANVLTF
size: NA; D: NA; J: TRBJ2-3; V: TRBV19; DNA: TGTGCCAGTAGTCTACGACGGGAGACCGATACGCAGTATTTT; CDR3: CASSLRRETDTQYF
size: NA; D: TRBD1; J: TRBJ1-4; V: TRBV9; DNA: TGTGCCAGCAGCAGGGGGCCTAATGAAAAACTGTTTTTT; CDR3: CASSRGPNEKLFF
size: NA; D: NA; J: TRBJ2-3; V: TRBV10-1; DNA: TGCGCCAGCAGTGAAGAGGGGGTAAGGACAGATACGCAGTATTTT; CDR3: CASSEEGVRTDTQYF
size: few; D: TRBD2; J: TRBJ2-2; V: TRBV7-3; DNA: TGTGCCAGCAGCTTAAACCCGTCTAGCGGGAGCGTCGGGGAGCTGTTTTTT; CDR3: CASSLNPSSGSVGELFF
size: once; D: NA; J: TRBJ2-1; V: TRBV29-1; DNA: TGCAGCGTTGTGAGCGGGCCTTCCTACAATGAGCAGTTCTTC; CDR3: CSVVSGPSYNEQFF
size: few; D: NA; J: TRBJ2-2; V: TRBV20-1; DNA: TGCAGTACACCGGGCACCGGGGAGCTGTTTTTT; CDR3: CSTPGTGELFF
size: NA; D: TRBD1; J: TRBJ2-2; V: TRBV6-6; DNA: TGTGCCAGCAGACAGGGGGCGGTCGGGGAGCTGTTTTTT; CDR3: CASRQGAVGELFF
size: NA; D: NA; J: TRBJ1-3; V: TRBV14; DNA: TGTGCCAGCAGCTCGGACAGCTCTGGAAACACCATATATTTT; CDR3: CASSSDSSGNTIYF
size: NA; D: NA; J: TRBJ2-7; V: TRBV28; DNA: TGTGCCAGCAGTTCCCCCTACGAGCAGTACTTC; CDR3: CASSSPYEQYF
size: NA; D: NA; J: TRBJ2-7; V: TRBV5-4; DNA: TGTGCCAGCAGCTTGGGAGCACTCAGCTCCTACGAGCAGTACTTC; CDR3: CASSLGALSSYEQYF
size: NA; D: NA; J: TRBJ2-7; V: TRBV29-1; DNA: TGCAGCGCCGAGGGGGGGGGCTCCTACGAGCAGTACTTC; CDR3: CSAEGGGSYEQYF
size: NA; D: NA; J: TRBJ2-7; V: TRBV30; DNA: TGTGCCTGGAGGGGGGAGGGGGGCGGCTACGAGCAGTACTTC; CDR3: CAWRGEGGGYEQYF
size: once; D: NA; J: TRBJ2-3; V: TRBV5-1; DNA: TGCGCCAGCAGCTTGTCATCAGGGGTACAAGATACGCAGTATTTT; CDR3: CASSLSSGVQDTQYF
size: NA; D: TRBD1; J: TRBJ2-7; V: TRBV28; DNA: TGTGCCAGCAGTATCTACAGGGGAGAGCAGTACTTC; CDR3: CASSIYRGEQYF
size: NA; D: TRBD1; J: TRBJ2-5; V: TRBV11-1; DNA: TGTGCCAGCAGCCGCGGACAGGCCGCTATCCAAGAGACCCAGTACTTC; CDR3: CASSRGQAAIQETQYF
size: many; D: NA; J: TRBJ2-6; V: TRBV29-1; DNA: TGCAGCGTTGGACAGACCTACTCTGGGGCCAACGTCCTGACTTTC; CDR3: CSVGQTYSGANVLTF
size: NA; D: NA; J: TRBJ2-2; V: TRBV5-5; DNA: TGTGCCAGCTCGGCTGGAGGGAACACCGGGGAGCTGTTTTTT; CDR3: CASSAGGNTGELFF
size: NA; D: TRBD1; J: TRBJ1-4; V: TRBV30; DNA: TGTGCCTGGAGTCCCTACAGGGGCCCTAATGAAAAACTGTTTTTT; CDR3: CAWSPYRGPNEKLFF
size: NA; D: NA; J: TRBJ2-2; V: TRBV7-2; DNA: TGTGCCAGCAGCACGGGATTGAACACCGGGGAGCTGTTTTTT; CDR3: CASSTGLNTGELFF
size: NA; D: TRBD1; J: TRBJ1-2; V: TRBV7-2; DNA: TGTGCCAGCAGCCCCCGACAGGGTTCCTATGGCTACACCTTC; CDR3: CASSPRQGSYGYTF
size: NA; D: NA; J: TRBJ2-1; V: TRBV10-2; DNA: TGCGCCAGCAGATTGAGCTCCTACAATGAGCAGTTCTTC; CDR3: CASRLSSYNEQFF
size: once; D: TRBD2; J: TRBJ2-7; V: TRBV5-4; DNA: TGTGCCAGCAGCTTGGGCAGGCCGAGTCGGGGGGATTACGAGCAGTACTTC; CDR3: CASSLGRPSRGDYEQYF
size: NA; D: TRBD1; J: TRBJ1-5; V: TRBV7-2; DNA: TGTGCCAGCAGCTTATGGCCGACCGGGACAGGGGATCAGCCCCAGCATTTT; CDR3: CASSLWPTGTGDQPQHF
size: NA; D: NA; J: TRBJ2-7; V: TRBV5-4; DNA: TGTGCCAGCAGCTTGCAAATAGGGGGCGGGAACGAGCAGTACTTC; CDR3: CASSLQIGGGNEQYF
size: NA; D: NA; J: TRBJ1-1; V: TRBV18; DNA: TGTGCCAGCTCACGAGATCTAGTGGGCACTGAAGCTTTCTTT; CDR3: CASSRDLVGTEAFF
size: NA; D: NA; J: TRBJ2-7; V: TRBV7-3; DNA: TGTGCCAGCAGCTTAAGTTCCGGGGGCGAGCAGTACTTC; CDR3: CASSLSSGGEQYF
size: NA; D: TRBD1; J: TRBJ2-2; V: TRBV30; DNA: TGTGCCTGGAGCCCGGGACAGGGGTCCGCCGGGGAGCTGTTTTTT; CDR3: CAWSPGQGSAGELFF
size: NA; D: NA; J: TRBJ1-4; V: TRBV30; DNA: TGTGCCTGGGGTACCCGGAGTGAAAAACTGTTTTTT; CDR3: CAWGTRSEKLFF
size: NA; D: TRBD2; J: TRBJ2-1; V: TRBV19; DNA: TGTGCCAGTAGGTCTAGCGGGATGTATGAGCAGTTCTTC; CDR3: CASRSSGMYEQFF
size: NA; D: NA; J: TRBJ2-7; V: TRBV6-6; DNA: TGTGCCAGCAGGACGCGGGACAGAGGTTACTACGAGCAGTACTTC; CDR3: CASRTRDRGYYEQYF
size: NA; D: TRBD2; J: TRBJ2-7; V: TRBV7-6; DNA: TGTGCCAGCAGCTCCGAAGCGGGAGCCCTCTACGAGCAGTACTTC; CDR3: CASSSEAGALYEQYF
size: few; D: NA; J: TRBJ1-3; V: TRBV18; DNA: TGTGCCAGCTCACCAGCAGGGCCAAGCTCTGGAAACACCATATATTTT; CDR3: CASSPAGPSSGNTIYF
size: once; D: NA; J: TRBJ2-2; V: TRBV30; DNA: TGTGCCTGGAACCACTTCAGGGACGCCGGGGAGCTGTTTTTT; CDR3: CAWNHFRDAGELFF
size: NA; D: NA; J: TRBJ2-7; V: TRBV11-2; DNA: TGTGCCAGCACCCAATCTAGCCTTGGGGTCGAGCAGTACTTC; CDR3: CASTQSSLGVEQYF
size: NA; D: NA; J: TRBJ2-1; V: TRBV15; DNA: TGTGCCACCAGCCTCGACTTTGGGGACTACAATGAGCAGTTCTTC; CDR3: CATSLDFGDYNEQFF
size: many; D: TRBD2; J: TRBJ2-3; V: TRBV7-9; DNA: TGTGCCAGCAGCGGGGGCGCTAGCGGGAGTCTAGATACGCAGTATTTT; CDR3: CASSGGASGSLDTQYF
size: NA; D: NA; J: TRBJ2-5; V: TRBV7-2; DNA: TGTGCCAGCAGCTTAGTACATCTGGAGACCCAGTACTTC; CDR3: CASSLVHLETQYF
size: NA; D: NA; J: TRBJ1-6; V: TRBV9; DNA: TGTGCCAGCAGCGTAAAAGGGGGTGATTATTCACCCCTCCACTTT; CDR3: CASSVKGGDYSPLHF
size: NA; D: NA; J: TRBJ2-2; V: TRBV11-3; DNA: TGTGCCAGCAGCTTAGCAGGGACCGGGGAGCTGTTTTTT; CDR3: CASSLAGTGELFF
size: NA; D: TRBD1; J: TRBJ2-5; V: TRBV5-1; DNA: TGCGCCAGCAGCTGGGACAGCGAAGAGACCCAGTACTTC; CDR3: CASSWDSEETQYF
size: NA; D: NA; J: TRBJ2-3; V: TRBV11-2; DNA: TGTGCCAGCAGCTCACAGCGGTATACGCAGTATTTT; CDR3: CASSSQRYTQYF
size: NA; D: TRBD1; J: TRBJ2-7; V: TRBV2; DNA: TGTGCCAGCAGTGTCGAGACAGGGAGTTTCGACGAGCAGTACTTC; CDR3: CASSVETGSFDEQYF
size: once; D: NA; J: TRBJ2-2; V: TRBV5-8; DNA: TGTGCCAGCAGCTGGGTGGGGACCGGGGAGCTGTTTTTT; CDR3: CASSWVGTGELFF
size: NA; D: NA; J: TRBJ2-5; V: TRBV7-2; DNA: TGTGCCAGCAGCTTATACCGACAAGAGACCCAGTACTTC; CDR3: CASSLYRQETQYF
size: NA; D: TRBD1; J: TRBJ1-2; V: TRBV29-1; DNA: TGCAGCGTTGGGCTGAGGGGCAGGGGGCTGTATGGCTACACCTTC; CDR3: CSVGLRGRGLYGYTF
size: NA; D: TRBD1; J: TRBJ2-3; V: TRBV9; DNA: TGTGCCAGCAGCCGGAGGGACAGGAGCACAGATACGCAGTATTTT; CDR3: CASSRRDRSTDTQYF
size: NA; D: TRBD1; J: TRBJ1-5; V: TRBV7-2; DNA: TGTGCCAGCAGCTTAGTAGGGCAGGGGGTTCAGCCCCAGCATTTT; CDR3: CASSLVGQGVQPQHF
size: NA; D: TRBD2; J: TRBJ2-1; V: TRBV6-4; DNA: TGTGCCAGCAGTGAAGCGAGCGGGATGGGGGACAATGAGCAGTTCTTC; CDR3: CASSEASGMGDNEQFF
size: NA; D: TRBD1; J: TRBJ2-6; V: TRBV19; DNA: TGTGCCAGTAGTATTCGCCTTCCGGGACAGATCTCTGGGGCCAACGTCCTGACTTTC; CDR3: CASSIRLPGQISGANVLTF
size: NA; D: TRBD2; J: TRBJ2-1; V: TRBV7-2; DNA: TGTGCCAGCAGCCCCATGACTAGCTGGCGGCAGTTCTTC; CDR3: CASSPMTSWRQFF
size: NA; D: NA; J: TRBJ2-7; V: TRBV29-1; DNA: TGCAGCGCTTCCCTGAGAGAGGAGGGGGCGTCCTACGAGCAGTACTTC; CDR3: CSASLREEGASYEQYF